This T cell receptor (beta chain) was captured by sequencing in a study of cytomegalovirus exposure and HLA in healthy donors. The CDR3 totals 14 residues. The V and J ends lost 5 bases and 3 bases, in that order; junction bases with no gene match: 4. Germline V gene sequence: CDR1 SNHLY, CDR2 FYNNEI. The study ran its PCR with 60 Vbeta and 13 Jbeta primers. The protocol was immunoSEQ multiplex PCR, while the TCRdb copy is restricted to in-frame clones and leaves out a portion. Among around 99,000 clones, over 80% were seen once, and the ten largest hold less than 3%. The receptor was derived from a man aged 30 to 45 in good health and CMV-seropositive. V usage is TRBV2 and J usage is TRBJ1-5; 7 bases agree with TRBD1. The sample consisted of PBMCs. CDR3 region: CASSKQGTNQPQHF. The CDR3 coding sequence is TGTGCCAGCAGTAAACAGGGGACCAATCAGCCCCAGCATTTT.